This T cell receptor (beta chain) is from a study of T-cell reconstitution after alpha-beta-depleted transplantation in children. This clonotype was detected many times. TCRbeta library preparation incorporated unique molecular identifiers. In TCRdb, the PCR reads were re-called with MiXCR into one record per CDR3 protein. The table lists over 550,000 distinct CDR3 sequences, about 10% of them singletons, with 4% in the top ten. Germline V lookup: CDR1 LGHNA, CDR2 YSLEER. V lost 0 bases, J lost 3 bases, and 11 bases lay in between. The CDR3 runs 15 residues. The J gene is TRBJ2-5, the V gene TRBV4-3; possibly TRBD1 for D (6 bases). The sequencing used PBMCs from the stem cell graft donor, collected from the stem cell graft. The receptor comes from a human donor who donated a stem cell graft to a child with acute myeloid leukemia. The CDR3 nucleotides are TGCGCCAGCAGCCAAGAAGGCAGGACAGAAGAGACCCAGTACTTC. Encoded protein: CASSQEGRTEETQYF.